This TCR beta chain was found in a study of OX40 agonist ivuxolimab in advanced cancers. The germline V gene encodes CDR1 SNHLY and CDR2 FYNNEI. The CDR3 contains 14 residues. V dropped 7 bases and J dropped 3; count of bases not matched to a gene: 5. Study results and caveats: Partial responders at 0.1-3.0 mg/kg had among the lowest clonal expansion.

The method was immunoSEQ multiplex PCR; TCRdb's version includes in-frame clones alone and lacks a portion of them. The profile shows about 89,000 clones, 70% to 90% of them singletons. Note on this clone: Its antigen remains unknown.

Material: CD4+ or CD8+ T cells sorted from blood, obtained in a trial of the OX40 agonist ivuxolimab. This TCR was recovered from an adult with an advanced solid tumor such as melanoma, head and neck, liver or kidney cancer. The chain links TRBV2 to TRBJ2-5, with 10 bases fitting TRBD1. The CDR3: CASTRDRGKETQYF. The CDR3 region has the DNA TGTGCCAGCACCCGGGACAGGGGAAAAGAGACCCAGTACTTC. Supplemented by reference TRBV2 and TRBJ2-5, the full variable domain reads EPEVTQTPSHQVTQMGQEVILRCVPISNHLYFYWYRQILGQKVEFLVSFYNNEISEKSEIFDDQFSVERPDGSNFTLKIRSTKLEDSAMYFCASTRDRGKETQYFGPGTRLLVL.